This paragraph covers one TCR beta chain sequence. This clonotype came up a few times. Its target antigen remains unknown. One base away there is no much larger clone; base qualities are not given. This record belongs to a study of vaccination and CD4 T cells after COVID-19 (dated by TCRdb to the early 2020s). Regarding the study in general: Convalescent patients had a positive SARS-CoV-2 result on nasal swab PCR, and of these patients, nine had mild disease and one had severe disease. Post-vaccine blood samples were taken a median of approximately 70 days after the second vaccine dose, with a range of roughly 14 to 250 days. The convalescent cohort included six males and four females, with two Hispanic individuals, seven Caucasians, two Asians and one multiracial person. Post-COVID blood samples were collected from convalescent patients a median of approximately 100 days after diagnosis, with a range of about 35 to 170 days. Participants received two doses of either the Pfizer-BioNTech BNT162b2 vaccine (n=8) or the Moderna mRNA-1273 vaccine (n=2). In roughly 11 COVID-19 convalescent patients and 4 infection-naive healthy vaccine recipients, the spike-specific CD4+ TCR repertoire before mRNA vaccination was compared with the repertoire after mRNA vaccination. Overlapping spike peptide pools from SARS-CoV-2 and from the common cold coronaviruses HCoV-NL63, HCoV-OC43 and HCoV-229E were used as culture stimuli. Control cultures used a CEFX viral epitope pool as positive control, an HIV-1 Nef peptide pool as negative control, or no peptide. General study outcomes and caveats: Of the vaccine-specific clones found in convalescent patients, nearly all (304 of 307) were mono-reactive for SARS-CoV-2 spike instead of being cross-reactive with common cold coronaviruses. The number of convalescent patients in the study was relatively small, and the study did not examine early timepoints following natural infection. In convalescent patients, a median about 90% of post-vaccine SARS-CoV-2-reactive clones were detected only after vaccination, and vaccine-specific priming was suggested by this finding. The median number of SARS-CoV-2-reactive clonotypes rose from 21 after infection to roughly 38 after vaccination, but the change was not significant.

The treatment or condition label, as the study defines it: roughly ten-day PBMC culture with coronavirus spike peptide pools or control peptides (ViraFEST assay). The ViraFEST assay, used in the study, expanded antigen-specific T cells with peptide pools and then identified the expanded clonotypes through TCR sequencing. The convalescent patients' positive SARS-CoV-2 PCR tests were from March to December 2020, which was before the Alpha, Beta and Delta variants emerged in the United States. More than 1.5 million PBMCs per well were cultured in IMDM with approximately 5% human AB serum and approximately 9.8 IU/ml IL-2, plus 10 ug/ml peptide pools. On days 3 and 7, half of the culture medium was replaced with fresh IL-2-containing medium. After around 10 days of culture, CD4+ T cells were isolated by negative selection with the EasySep CD4+ T cell isolation kit. PBMCs were separated from whole blood using Ficoll-Paque Plus gradient centrifugation and then either used fresh or cryopreserved at -140C. Culture conditions were generally each tested in triplicate wells.

Library preparation was by PCR. At the Johns Hopkins FTIC core, DNA from the cultured CD4+ T cells underwent TCR sequencing with the Oncomine TCR Beta short-read assay. Genomic DNA was extracted from the cultured CD4+ T cells with the QIAamp micro DNA kit. Oncomine TCR Beta libraries from cultured CD4+ T cells were pooled using unique dual indexes and sequenced on an Illumina iSeq 100. For the original study's pipeline: Non-productive sequences were removed, and CDR3s that did not start with C, did not end with F or W, or were shorter than 7 amino acids were discarded. The MANAFEST web application identified antigen-specific clonotypes by comparing peptide-stimulated wells against reference wells and other culture wells. An FDR below 0.05, an odds ratio above 5, and a productive frequency above 0.1% in at least two of three replicate wells were required for clones to be considered positive. A clonotype was classed as cross-reactive if the clonotype showed significant expansion both in SARS-CoV-2 spike wells and in at least one common cold coronavirus spike condition. Using R version 3.6.1, CDR3 homology was evaluated through Levenshtein distances (stringdist) along with unrooted phylogenetic trees (ape). TCRdb passed the public sequencing reads through fastp at Q25 and MiXCR, retaining productive beta sequences. Identical CDR3 protein sequences are pooled into one entry, listed with their most common genes and DNA. In this record, the V and J calls reflect TCRdb's handling and not the investigators' own analysis. Present in this sample are 12,000 to 15,000 distinct CDR3 sequences, 52% of which were seen just once. The top ten clones comprise approximately 6.9% of the sample.

Reading the germline V gene gives CDR1 SGHTA and CDR2 FQGTGA. The CDR3 starts with the cysteine, ends with the phenylalanine, and has 14 residues. Just the 42-base CDR3 DNA is kept, in frame starting at base 1. Unmatched junction bases come to 6, with V trimmed by 7 bases and J by 4 bases. The chain links TRBV7-3 with TRBJ1-1, with TRBD1 identical over 10 junction bases. The receptor was derived from a human donor who had recovered from COVID-19. Sequenced: CD4+ T cells from blood, cultured in vitro. This receptor has the CDR3 CASKRTGGSTEAFF. Read as DNA, the sequence is TGTGCCAGCAAGAGGACAGGGGGTAGCACTGAAGCTTTCTTT.